The clone carrying this T cell receptor beta chain was seen a few times. Its target is not known. HTBI primers from iRepertoire and Arm-PCR of CDR3 regions yielded the TCR beta libraries. Using its own MiXCR run on the multiplex PCR reads, TCRdb lists one record per CDR3 protein. The sample has some 450,000 distinct CDR3 sequences, around 24% seen once. CDR1 and CDR2 from the germline V gene are SEHNR and FQNEAQ (reference sequence). V was trimmed by 4 bases and J by 0 bases, leaving 19 bases between them. The CDR3 covers 18 residues. These data belong to a study of regulatory T cells in long-lasting Graves disease. On the study more broadly: Graves' disease counted as persistent after over 5 years of antithyroid drugs with positive TSH receptor antibodies. Study findings and constraints: There was favoring of TRBV28, TRBJ1-2 and TRBJ2-5 in persistent disease. With a small sample size, accuracy may have been reduced.

Time point meaning: persistent/refractory GD, antithyroid drugs over 5 years with positive TRAb. PBMC RNA was the source of the TCR library. Patients all came to the study from an endocrinology department in Xi'an, China. The sequences come from peripheral blood mononuclear cells (PBMCs), collected when the disease was refractory, from a patient treated with antithyroid drugs. The gene calls are TRBV7-9 and TRBJ1-5; D gene ambiguous. The origin of this receptor is a female donor with Graves disease. CDR3 nucleotide sequence: TGTGCCAGCAGCTCCGGGAGTCTCAGATTACATAGCAATCAGCCCCAGCATTTT. Protein sequence: CASSSGSLRLHSNQPQHF.